Listed below are T cell receptor beta chains from one sample, sequenced in a study of blood T cell repertoires in COVID-19. Using immunoSEQ multiplex PCR, the repertoire was profiled, and TCRdb retains in-frame clones only, with some absent. This table has under 500,000 clones, around nine tenths appearing once. The specimen was peripheral blood. The receptors were sampled from a woman aged 30 to 39 with acute or convalescent COVID-19. The CDR3 runs from the conserved cysteine through the conserved F or W. Each record gives: J gene, V gene, D gene, clone size, CDR3 protein, CDR3 DNA. A D gene is named only where the DNA matches it firmly. Where a row states a size, it is once, few, many or the class of an expanded clone; other rows omit it.

TRBJ2-7 | TRBV11-2 | TRBD2 | - | CASSLALAGGYEQYF | TGTGCCAGCAGCTTAGCCCTAGCGGGGGGCTACGAGCAGTACTTC
TRBJ1-3 | TRBV15 | - | once | CATSTPGNTIYF | TGTGCCACCAGCACTCCTGGAAACACCATATATTTT
TRBJ1-5 | TRBV7-3 | - | - | CASSLTENQPQHF | TGTGCCAGCAGCTTAACGGAGAATCAGCCCCAGCATTTT
TRBJ2-7 | TRBV6-5 | TRBD2 | - | CASRLSGTSSYEQYF | TGTGCCAGCAGATTGAGCGGGACCTCCTCCTACGAGCAGTACTTC
TRBJ1-5 | TRBV4-1 | - | - | CASSLRGGAQPQHF | TGCGCCAGCAGCCTCAGGGGAGGGGCTCAGCCCCAGCATTTT
TRBJ1-1 | TRBV11-2 | TRBD1 | once | CASSQGQVTEAFF | TGTGCCAGCAGCCAAGGACAGGTCACTGAAGCTTTCTTT
TRBJ1-1 | TRBV2 | - | once | CASSDSVIYTEAFF | TGTGCCAGCAGTGACTCGGTTATTTATACTGAAGCTTTCTTT
TRBJ2-5 | TRBV30 | TRBD2 | - | CALTQSGGLQETQYF | TGTGCCTTAACTCAAAGCGGGGGGCTACAAGAGACCCAGTACTTC
TRBJ1-1 | TRBV5-4 | - | - | CASSPLSRGNTEAFF | TGTGCCAGCAGCCCCCTTTCTCGGGGTAACACTGAAGCTTTCTTT
TRBJ1-1 | TRBV5-6 | - | - | CASSPGRGRNTEAFF | TGTGCCAGCAGCCCAGGGAGGGGTAGGAACACTGAAGCTTTCTTT
TRBJ2-5 | TRBV29-1 | TRBD1 | - | CSPPSHRDSQRPQYF | TGCAGCCCTCCTTCACACCGGGACAGTCAGAGACCCCAGTACTTC
TRBJ2-3 | TRBV11-1 | - | - | CASSLVPGDSTDTQYF | TGTGCCAGCAGCTTGGTTCCGGGGGATAGCACAGATACGCAGTATTTT
TRBJ1-2 | TRBV5-8 | - | - | CASSLLGRGHTF | TGTGCCAGCAGCTTGTTGGGCAGGGGACACACCTTC
TRBJ2-3 | TRBV11-2 | TRBD2 | - | CASSKRTSGGADTQYF | TGTGCCAGCAGCAAGAGGACTAGCGGGGGGGCAGATACGCAGTATTTT